This T cell receptor beta chain was retrieved from a study of blood T cells in healthy people across ages. Germline CDR1 SGHRS, CDR2 YFSETQ. There are 15 residues in the CDR3. Trimming removed 4 bases from V and 1 base from J, with 13 bases in between. With a J-beta primer mix and a sample-barcoded 5' primer, a second PCR ran 7 to 11 cycles. From the 5' RACE reads, TCRdb called clonotypes with MiXCR, one entry per CDR3 protein. The sample includes about 670,000 distinct CDR3 sequences, approximately 40% of them seen just once. General study results and limits: The study could not conclusively compare naive and antigen-experienced cells, given its unsorted PBMCs. Older age coincided with a roughly linear decline in TCR beta diversity per million T cells.

A remark on this clonotype: Its antigen is undetermined.

The clonotype originates from a man older than 75 in good health. The rearrangement joins TRBV5-1 to TRBJ2-3; D possibly corresponds to TRBD2 (6 bases). Sequenced: blood. Written as DNA, the CDR3 is TGCGCCAGCAGCGATGCAGGCGGGGGCACAGATACGCAGTATTTT. Residues: CASSDAGGGTDTQYF.